This T cell receptor (beta chain) derives from a study of T cells in narcolepsy. Study-level points and caveats: Blood of same and different patients, but not healthy controls, reportedly held recurring autoreactive clonotypes. Autoreactive HCRT-specific and TRIB2-specific clonotypes were marked in same-patient CSF-versus-blood CD4+ comparisons. No autoreactive T cell clone sequences appeared in some memory CD4+ repertoires.

Clones were read by immunoSEQ multiplex PCR, and TCRdb kept only the in-frame ones, dropping some. This repertoire shows over 40,000 clones, around 88% found once; its top ten account for less than 1.5%. About this clone itself: Antigen unknown.

Trimming cost V 5 bases and J 6 bases, with 16 bases left between them. Germline CDR1 MNHEY, CDR2 SVGAGI. This CDR3 contains 14 residues. The V and J genes are TRBV6-5 and TRBJ1-2, with no clear D. The sequence derives from a human donor with narcolepsy. Sequenced: CD45RA- memory CD4+ T cells from PBMCs. CDR3 sequence reads: CASSEGSRSHGYTF. CDR3 sequence (DNA): TGTGCCAGCAGTGAGGGCAGCCGATCACATGGCTACACCTTC.